This entry features one T cell receptor beta chain sequence. Its antigen is undetermined. This CDR3 is also generated by other DNA sequences in the sample. The PCR ran on 60 Vbeta and 13 Jbeta primers. Under the authors' procedure: Approximately 12 million of tens of millions of unique TCR beta chains were shared, per a later count. Assay: immunoSEQ multiplex PCR; the TCRdb copy retains only in-frame clones and omits some. That table supplies the V and J calls and clone size; D and trimming were determined from the DNA. The sample has about 130,000 clones, roughly 80% seen once; the top ten hold over 15%. These data are taken from a study of cytomegalovirus exposure and HLA in healthy donors. General study points: Likely technical artifact: a cluster of highly shared sequence variants. Analysis performed later found around 15,000 TCR beta sequences associated with HLA alleles at 0.05 false discovery rate.

V trimming: 6 bases; J trimming: 2 bases; junction bases outside the gene matches: 7. Per the germline V gene, CDR1 is SNHLY and CDR2 is FYNNEI. The CDR3 spans 15 residues. The sequencing input was PBMCs. This TCR was sampled from a man aged 18 to 29 in good health and CMV-seropositive. V gene TRBV2 combines with J gene TRBJ2-7; 10 bases line up with TRBD1. The CDR3 DNA sequence: TGTGCCAGCAGCGGCGGGACAGGGGTGGCCTACGAGCAGTACTTC. It translates to CASSGGTGVAYEQYF. Supplemented by reference TRBV2 and TRBJ2-7, the full variable domain reads EPEVTQTPSHQVTQMGQEVILRCVPISNHLYFYWYRQILGQKVEFLVSFYNNEISEKSEIFDDQFSVERPDGSNFTLKIRSTKLEDSAMYFCASSGGTGVAYEQYFGPGTRLTVT.